This T cell receptor (beta chain) was found in a study of response to subunit inactivated influenza vaccine. This clonotype occurred a few times. Antigen specificity is unknown. Overall study findings and caveats: The study's authors posited that every seasonal influenza vaccination enlists few new T cells.

The germline gives CDR1 LNHNV, CDR2 YYDKDF (reference sequence). Trimming at V came to 0 bases and at J to 6 bases, leaving 7 bases not matched to a gene. The length of the CDR3 is 16 residues. TCRdb independently ran MiXCR on the RT-PCR reads; one entry per CDR3 protein. The sample shows 650,000 to 850,000 distinct CDR3 sequences, around 14% of them seen only once. The sample consisted of PBMCs from blood, taken approximately 15 days before vaccination. This chain joins TRBV15 and TRBJ2-1; 8 nucleotides match TRBD2. The TCR was taken from a man in his fifties who received an inactivated influenza vaccine. The CDR3 loop is CATSREVAGGLNEQFF. The CDR3 bases are TGTGCCACCAGCAGAGAAGTGGCGGGGGGACTCAATGAGCAGTTCTTC.